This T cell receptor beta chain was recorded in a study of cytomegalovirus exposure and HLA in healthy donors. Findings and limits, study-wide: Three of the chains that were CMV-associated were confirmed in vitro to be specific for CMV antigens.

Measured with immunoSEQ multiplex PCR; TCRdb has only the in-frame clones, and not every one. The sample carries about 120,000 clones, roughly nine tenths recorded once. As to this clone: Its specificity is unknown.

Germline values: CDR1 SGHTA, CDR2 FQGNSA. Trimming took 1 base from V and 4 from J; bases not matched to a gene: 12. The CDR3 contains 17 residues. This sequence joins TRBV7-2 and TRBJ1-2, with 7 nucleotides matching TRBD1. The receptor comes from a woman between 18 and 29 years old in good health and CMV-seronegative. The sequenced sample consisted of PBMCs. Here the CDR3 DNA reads TGTGCCAGCAGCTTAGGCCACGGACAGGCTTTCGGCTATGGCTACACCTTC. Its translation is CASSLGHGQAFGYGYTF.